This T cell receptor (beta chain) appears in the sequencing data of a study of blood T cell repertoires in COVID-19. In the study overall: COVID-19 samples, acute and convalescent, were from the United States, Italy and Spain. The cDNA or gDNA used as material had been derived from T cells, B-cell-depleted T cells, or PBMCs.

The CDR3 totals 14 residues. With V trimmed by 5 bases and J by 4 bases, 6 bases remained unmatched. Germline V gene sequence: CDR1 SEHNR, CDR2 FQNEAQ (reference sequence). In the original analysis: Amplification with reference gene primers provided the estimates of nucleated cell counts. Profiled with immunoSEQ multiplex PCR; TCRdb holds only in-frame clones, not every one. V and J calls plus clone size are reproduced from that table; the DNA served to infer D and trimming. The sample contains 40,000 or so clones, 91% of which appear only once. This chain connects TRBV7-9 to TRBJ2-5; 8 positions match TRBD2. Input material: peripheral blood. This receptor was identified in a woman in her twenties or thirties in a cohort sampled during active COVID-19. Here the CDR3 DNA reads TGTGCCAGCAGCCCTCGGGGGGGAAGAGAGACCCAGTACTTC. This translates into CASSPRGGRETQYF.